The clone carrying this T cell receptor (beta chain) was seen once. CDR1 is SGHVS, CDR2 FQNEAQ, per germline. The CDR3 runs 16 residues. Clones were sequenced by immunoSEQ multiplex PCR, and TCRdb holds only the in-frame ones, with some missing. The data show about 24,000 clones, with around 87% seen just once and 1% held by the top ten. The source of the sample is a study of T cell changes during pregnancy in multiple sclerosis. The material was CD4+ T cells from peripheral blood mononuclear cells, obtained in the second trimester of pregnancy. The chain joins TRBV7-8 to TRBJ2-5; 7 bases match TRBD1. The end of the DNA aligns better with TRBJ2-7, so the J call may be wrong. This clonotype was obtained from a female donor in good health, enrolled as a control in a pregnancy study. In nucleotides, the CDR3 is TGTGCCAGCAGCTTACTCCGGGACAGACCTCACTACGAGCAGTACTTC. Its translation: CASSLLRDRPHYEQYF.